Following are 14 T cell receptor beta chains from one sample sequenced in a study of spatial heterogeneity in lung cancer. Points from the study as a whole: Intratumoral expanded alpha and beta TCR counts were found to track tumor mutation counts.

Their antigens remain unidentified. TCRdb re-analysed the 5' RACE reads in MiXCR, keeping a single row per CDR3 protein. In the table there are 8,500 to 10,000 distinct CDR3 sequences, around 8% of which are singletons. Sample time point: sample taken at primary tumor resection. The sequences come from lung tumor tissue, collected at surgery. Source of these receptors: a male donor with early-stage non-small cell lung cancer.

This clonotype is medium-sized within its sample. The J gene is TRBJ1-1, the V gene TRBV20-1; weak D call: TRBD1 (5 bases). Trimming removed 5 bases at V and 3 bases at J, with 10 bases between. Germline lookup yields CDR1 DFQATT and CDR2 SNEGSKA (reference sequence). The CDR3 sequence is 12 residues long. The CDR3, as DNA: TGCAGTGCTGCCGGGACTCACACTGAAGCTTTCTTT. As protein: CSAAGTHTEAFF.

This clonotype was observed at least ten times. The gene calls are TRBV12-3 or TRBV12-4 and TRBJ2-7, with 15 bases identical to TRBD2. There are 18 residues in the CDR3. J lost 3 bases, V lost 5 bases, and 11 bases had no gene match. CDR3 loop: CASSAGTSGRPGYYEQYF. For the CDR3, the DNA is TGTGCCAGCAGTGCCGGGACTAGCGGGAGGCCGGGATACTACGAGCAGTACTTC.

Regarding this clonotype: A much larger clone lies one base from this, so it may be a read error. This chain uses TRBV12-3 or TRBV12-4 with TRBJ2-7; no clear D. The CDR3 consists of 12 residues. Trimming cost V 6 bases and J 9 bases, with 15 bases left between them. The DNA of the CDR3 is TGTGCCAGCAGAACACAGAGTGGGGTGCAGTACTTC. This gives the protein CASRTQSGVQYF.

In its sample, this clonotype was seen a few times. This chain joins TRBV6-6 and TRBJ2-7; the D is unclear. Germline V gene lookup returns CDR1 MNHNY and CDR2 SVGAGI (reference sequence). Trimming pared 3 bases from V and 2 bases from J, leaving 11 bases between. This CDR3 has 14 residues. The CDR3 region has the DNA TGTGCCAGCAGTTATGGAGCAAGTACCTACGAGCAGTACTTC. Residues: CASSYGASTYEQYF.

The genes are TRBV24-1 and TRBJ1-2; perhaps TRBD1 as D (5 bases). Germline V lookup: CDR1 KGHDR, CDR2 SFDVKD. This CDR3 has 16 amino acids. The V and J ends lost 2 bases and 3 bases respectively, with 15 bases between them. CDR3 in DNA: TGTGCCACCAGTGATTCCCGGGACCCGGGCCACTATGGCTACACCTTC. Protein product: CATSDSRDPGHYGYTF.

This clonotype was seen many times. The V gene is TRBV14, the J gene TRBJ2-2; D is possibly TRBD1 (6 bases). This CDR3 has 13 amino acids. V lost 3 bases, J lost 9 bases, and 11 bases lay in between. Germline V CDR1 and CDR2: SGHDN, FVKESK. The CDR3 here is CASSHGQHRELFF. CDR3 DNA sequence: TGTGCCAGCAGCCATGGACAGCACCGGGAGCTGTTTTTT.

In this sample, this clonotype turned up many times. CDR3 DNA sequence: TGTGCCAGCAGCCCGGGACAGCAGCCGAATGAGCAGTTCTTC. Protein sequence: CASSPGQQPNEQFF. V gene TRBV28 combines with J gene TRBJ2-1; 7 nucleotides agree with TRBD1. The CDR3 covers 14 residues. CDR1 is MDHEN, CDR2 SYDVKM, per germline. V lost 6 bases to trimming and J lost 7 bases; unmatched junction nucleotides: 9.

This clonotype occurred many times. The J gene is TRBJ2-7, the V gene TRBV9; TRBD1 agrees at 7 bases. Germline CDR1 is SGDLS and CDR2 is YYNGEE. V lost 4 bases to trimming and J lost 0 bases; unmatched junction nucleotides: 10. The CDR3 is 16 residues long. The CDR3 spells CASSLGGRSSSYEQYF. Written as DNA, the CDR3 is TGTGCCAGCAGCTTAGGGGGCAGGAGTAGCTCCTACGAGCAGTACTTC.

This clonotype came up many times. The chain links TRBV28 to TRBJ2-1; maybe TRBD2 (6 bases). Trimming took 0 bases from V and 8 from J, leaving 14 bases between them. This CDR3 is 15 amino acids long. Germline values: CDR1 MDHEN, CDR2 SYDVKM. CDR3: CASSLWVREWDEQFF. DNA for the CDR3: TGTGCCAGCAGTTTATGGGTCCGGGAGTGGGATGAGCAGTTCTTC.

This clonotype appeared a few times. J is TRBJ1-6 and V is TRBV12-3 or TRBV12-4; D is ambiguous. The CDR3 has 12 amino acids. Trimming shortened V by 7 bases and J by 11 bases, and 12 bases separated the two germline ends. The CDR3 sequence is CASKLLATPLHF. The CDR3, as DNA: TGTGCCAGCAAGCTCCTAGCTACACCCCTCCACTTT.

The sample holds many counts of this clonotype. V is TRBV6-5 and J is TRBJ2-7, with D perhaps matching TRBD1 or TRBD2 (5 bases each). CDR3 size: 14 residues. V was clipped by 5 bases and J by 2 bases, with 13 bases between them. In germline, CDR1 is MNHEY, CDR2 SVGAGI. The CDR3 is CASSPEGFPYEQYF. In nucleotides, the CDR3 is TGTGCCAGCAGTCCAGAGGGGTTCCCCTACGAGCAGTACTTC.

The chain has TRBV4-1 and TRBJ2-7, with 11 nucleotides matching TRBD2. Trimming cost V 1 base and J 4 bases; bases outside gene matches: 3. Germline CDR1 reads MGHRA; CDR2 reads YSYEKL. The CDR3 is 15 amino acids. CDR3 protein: CASSQVAGGPYEQYF. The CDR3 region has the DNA TGCGCCAGCAGCCAAGTAGCGGGAGGGCCTTACGAGCAGTACTTC.

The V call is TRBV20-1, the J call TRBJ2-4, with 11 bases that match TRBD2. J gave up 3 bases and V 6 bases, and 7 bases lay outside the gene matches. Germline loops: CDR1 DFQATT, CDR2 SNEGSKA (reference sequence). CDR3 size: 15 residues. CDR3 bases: TGCAGTGCAGATCGACTAGCGGGGCGCAAAAACATTCAGTACTTC. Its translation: CSADRLAGRKNIQYF.

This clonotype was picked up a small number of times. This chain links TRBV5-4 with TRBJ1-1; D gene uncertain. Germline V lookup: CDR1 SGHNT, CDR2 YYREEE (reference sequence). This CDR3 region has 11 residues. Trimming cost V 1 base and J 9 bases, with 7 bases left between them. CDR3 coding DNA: TGTGCCAGCAGCTTGATGGGGAAAGCTTTCTTT. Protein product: CASSLMGKAFF.